This TCR beta chain came from a study of shared clonotypes between healthy human individuals. Whole-study results and caveats: Generation probabilities of non-shared clonotypes were lower (relative to those shared by all four donors).

Comment on this clone: Its matching antigen is unknown.

Only CD45RO-negative cells positively selected for CCR7 counted as naive CD8 cells, so terminally differentiated effector memory CD45RA+ cells were excluded. Nashville, Tennessee was home to all donors, each a Caucasian adult. Profiled with immunoSEQ multiplex PCR; TCRdb holds only in-frame clones, not every one. The sample shows about 680,000 clones, about 90% of them seen only once. Looked up from germline, CDR1 is SQVTM and CDR2 is ANQGSEA. V was cut by 2 bases and J by 6 bases, with 10 bases left in between. This CDR3 region has 12 residues. This receptor was taken from a young man in good health. The chain couples TRBV29-1 to TRBJ1-1, with unresolved D. The sequenced material came from naive CD8+ T cells sorted from blood. The CDR3 nucleotides are TGCAGCGTTGAAACCCGAGGCCCTGAAGCTTTCTTT. Translation: CSVETRGPEAFF.